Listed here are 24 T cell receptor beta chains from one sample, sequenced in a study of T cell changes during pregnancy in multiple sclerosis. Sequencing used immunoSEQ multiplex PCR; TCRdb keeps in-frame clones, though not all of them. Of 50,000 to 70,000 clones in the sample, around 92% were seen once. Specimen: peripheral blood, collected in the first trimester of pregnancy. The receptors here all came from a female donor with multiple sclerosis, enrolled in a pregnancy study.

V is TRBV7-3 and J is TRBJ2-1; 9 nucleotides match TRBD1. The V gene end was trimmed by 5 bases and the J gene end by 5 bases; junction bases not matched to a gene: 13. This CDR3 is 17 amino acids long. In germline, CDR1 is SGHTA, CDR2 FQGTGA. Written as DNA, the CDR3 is TGTGCCAGCAGCCCGTACCGGGACAGGGTTACGCACAATGAGCAGTTCTTC. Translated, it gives CASSPYRDRVTHNEQFF. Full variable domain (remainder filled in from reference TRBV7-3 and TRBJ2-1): GAGVSQTPSNKVTEKGKYVELRCDPISGHTALYWYRQSLGQGPEFLIYFQGTGAADDSGLPNDRFFAVRPEGSVSTLKIQRTERGDSAVYLCASSPYRDRVTHNEQFFGPGTRLTVL.

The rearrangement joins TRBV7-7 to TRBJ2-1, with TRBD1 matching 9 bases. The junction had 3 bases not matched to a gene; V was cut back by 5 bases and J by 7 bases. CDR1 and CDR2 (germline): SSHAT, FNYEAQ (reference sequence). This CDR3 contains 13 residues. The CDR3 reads CASSSDRGNEQFF. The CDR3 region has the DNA TGTGCCAGCAGCAGCGACAGGGGGAATGAGCAGTTCTTC.

CDR3 protein: CASSQDPPGGFEKLFF. The CDR3, as DNA: TGCGCCAGCAGCCAAGATCCCCCAGGGGGATTCGAAAAACTGTTTTTT. This sequence joins TRBV4-3 and TRBJ1-4, with 7 bases aligning to TRBD1. Germline V CDR1 and CDR2: LGHNA, YSLEER. The CDR3 covers 16 residues. Trimming cost V 0 bases and J 8 bases; bases outside gene matches: 9.

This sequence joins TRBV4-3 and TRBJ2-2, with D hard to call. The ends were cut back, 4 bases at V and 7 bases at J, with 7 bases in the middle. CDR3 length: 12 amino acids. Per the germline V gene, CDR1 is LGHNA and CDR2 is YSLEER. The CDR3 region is CASSLGYGELFF. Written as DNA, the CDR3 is TGCGCCAGCAGCCTCGGTTACGGGGAGCTGTTTTTT.

As DNA, the CDR3 is TGTGCCAGCAGCGACAGCAGGGGGTGGGGCTATGGCTACACCTTC. The encoded protein is CASSDSRGWGYGYTF. V usage is TRBV7-9 and J usage is TRBJ1-2, with TRBD1 matching 7 bases. From germline, CDR1 is SEHNR and CDR2 FQNEAQ (reference sequence). The junction had 10 bases not matched to a gene; V was cut back by 5 bases and J by 4 bases. The CDR3 sequence is 15 residues long.

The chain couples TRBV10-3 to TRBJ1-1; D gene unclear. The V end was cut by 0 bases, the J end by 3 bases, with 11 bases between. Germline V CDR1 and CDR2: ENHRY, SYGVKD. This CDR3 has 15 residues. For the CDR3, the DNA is TGTGCCATCAGTGAGTCGAGTGGTTCCTACACTGAAGCTTTCTTT. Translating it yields CAISESSGSYTEAFF.

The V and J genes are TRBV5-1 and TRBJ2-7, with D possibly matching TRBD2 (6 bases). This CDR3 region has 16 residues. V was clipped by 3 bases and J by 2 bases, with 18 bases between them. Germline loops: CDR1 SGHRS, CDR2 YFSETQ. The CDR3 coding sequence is TGCGCCAGCAGCTGGCGGGGAAAAGAAAGCCCCTACGAGCAGTACTTC. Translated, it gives CASSWRGKESPYEQYF.

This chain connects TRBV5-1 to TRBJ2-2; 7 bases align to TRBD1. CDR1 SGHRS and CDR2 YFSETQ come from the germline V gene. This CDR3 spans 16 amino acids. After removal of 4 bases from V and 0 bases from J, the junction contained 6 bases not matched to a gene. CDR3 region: CASSRRTGPNTGELFF. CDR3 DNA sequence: TGCGCCAGCAGCAGGCGGACAGGCCCGAACACCGGGGAGCTGTTTTTT.

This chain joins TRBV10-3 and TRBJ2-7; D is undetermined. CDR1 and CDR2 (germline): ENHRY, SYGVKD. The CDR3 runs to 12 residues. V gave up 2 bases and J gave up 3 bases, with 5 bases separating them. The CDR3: CAISEPNYEQYF. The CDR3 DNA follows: TGTGCCATCAGTGAGCCCAACTACGAGCAGTACTTC.

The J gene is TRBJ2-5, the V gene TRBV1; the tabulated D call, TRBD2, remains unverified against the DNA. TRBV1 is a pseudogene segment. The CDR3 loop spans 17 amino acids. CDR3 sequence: CTSSQGSGTSGQETQYF. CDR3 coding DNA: TGCACCAGCAGCCAGGGATCCGGGACTAGCGGCCAAGAGACCCAGTACTTC.

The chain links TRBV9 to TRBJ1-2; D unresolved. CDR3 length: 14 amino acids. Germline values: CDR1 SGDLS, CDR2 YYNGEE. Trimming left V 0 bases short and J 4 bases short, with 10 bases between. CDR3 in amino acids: CASSVGAGGYGYTF. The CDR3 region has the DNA TGTGCCAGCAGCGTAGGAGCGGGCGGCTATGGCTACACCTTC.

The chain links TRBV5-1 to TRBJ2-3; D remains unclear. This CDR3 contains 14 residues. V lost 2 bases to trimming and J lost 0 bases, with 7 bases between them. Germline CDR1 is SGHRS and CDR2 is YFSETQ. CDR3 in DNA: TGCGCCAGCAGCTTTATGAGTAGCACAGATACGCAGTATTTT. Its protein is CASSFMSSTDTQYF. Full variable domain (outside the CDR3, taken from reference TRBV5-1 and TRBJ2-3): KAGVTQTPRYLIKTRGQQVTLSCSPISGHRSVSWYQQTPGQGLQFLFEYFSETQRNKGNFPGRFSGRQFSNSRSEMNVSTLELGDSALYLCASSFMSSTDTQYFGPGTRLTVL.

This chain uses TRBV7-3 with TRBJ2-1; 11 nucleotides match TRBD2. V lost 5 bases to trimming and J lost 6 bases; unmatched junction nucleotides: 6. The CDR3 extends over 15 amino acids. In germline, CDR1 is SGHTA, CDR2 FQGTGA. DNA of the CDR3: TGTGCCAGCAGCCTTTTAGCGGGGGGGCCCAATGAGCAGTTCTTC. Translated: CASSLLAGGPNEQFF. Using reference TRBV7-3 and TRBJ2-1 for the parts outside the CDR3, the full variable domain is GAGVSQTPSNKVTEKGKYVELRCDPISGHTALYWYRQSLGQGPEFLIYFQGTGAADDSGLPNDRFFAVRPEGSVSTLKIQRTERGDSAVYLCASSLLAGGPNEQFFGPGTRLTVL.

CDR3 amino acids: CASSTTGETQHF. In nucleotides, the CDR3 is TGTGCCAGCAGCACCACAGGGGAAACCCAGCATTTT. This chain connects TRBV7-6 to TRBJ1-5, with 7 bases aligning to TRBD1. V dropped 5 bases and J dropped 11; count of bases not matched to a gene: 6. Germline V gives CDR1 SGHVS, CDR2 FNYEAQ. This CDR3 is 12 amino acids long.

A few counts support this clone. CDR3 nucleotides: TGTGCCAGCAGTTACTCGACAGGAAAATCACCCCTCCACTTT. Amino acids: CASSYSTGKSPLHF. The chain combines TRBV6-5 with TRBJ1-6, with a possible D match to TRBD1 (6 bases). The CDR3 has 14 residues. The germline V and J ends were trimmed by 0 bases and 10 bases, with 10 bases remaining between them. CDR1 is MNHEY, CDR2 SVGAGI, per germline.

The CDR3 spells CASSYGTLNTEAFF. Written as DNA, the CDR3 is TGTGCCAGCAGTTACGGGACACTGAACACTGAAGCTTTCTTT. The gene calls are TRBV6-5 and TRBJ1-1, with D possibly TRBD1 on 6 matching bases. The CDR3 consists of 14 residues. Between the trimmed V and J ends, which lost 2 bases and 0 bases, there was a span of 7 bases. Germline V lookup: CDR1 MNHEY, CDR2 SVGAGI.

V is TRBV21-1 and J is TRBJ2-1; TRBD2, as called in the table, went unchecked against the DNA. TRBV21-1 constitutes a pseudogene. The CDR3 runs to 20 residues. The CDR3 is CASSERSSAPRGSPYNEQFF. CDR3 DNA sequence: TGTGCCAGCAGCGAGAGGTCTAGCGCTCCAAGGGGAAGTCCCTACAATGAGCAGTTCTTC.

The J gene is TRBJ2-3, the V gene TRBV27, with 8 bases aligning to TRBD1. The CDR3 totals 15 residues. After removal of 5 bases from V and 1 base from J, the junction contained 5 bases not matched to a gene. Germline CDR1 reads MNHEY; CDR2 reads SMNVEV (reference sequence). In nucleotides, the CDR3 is TGTGCCAGCAGTACACCGGGACAGGGCACAGATACGCAGTATTTT. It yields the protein CASSTPGQGTDTQYF.

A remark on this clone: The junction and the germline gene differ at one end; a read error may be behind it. The CDR3, as DNA: TGTGCTAGCAGCTTACAGGGGGCCGGGGAGCTGTTTTTT. It encodes CASSLQGAGELFF. The chain carries TRBV7-7 and TRBJ2-2, with 8 bases aligning to TRBD1. CDR1 and CDR2 from the germline V gene are SSHAT and FNYEAQ (reference sequence). CDR3 length equals 13 residues.

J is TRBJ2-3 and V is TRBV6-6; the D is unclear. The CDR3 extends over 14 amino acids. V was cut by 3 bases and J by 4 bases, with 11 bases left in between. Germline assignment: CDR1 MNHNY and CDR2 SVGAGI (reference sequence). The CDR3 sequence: CASSYMAPPDTQYF. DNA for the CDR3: TGTGCCAGCAGTTATATGGCCCCCCCAGATACGCAGTATTTT.

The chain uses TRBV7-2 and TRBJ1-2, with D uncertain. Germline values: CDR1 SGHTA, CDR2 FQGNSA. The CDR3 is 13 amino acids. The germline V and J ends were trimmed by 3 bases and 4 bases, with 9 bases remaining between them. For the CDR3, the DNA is TGTGCCAGCAGCTTGAGGAGCAGCTATGGCTACACCTTC. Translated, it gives CASSLRSSYGYTF.

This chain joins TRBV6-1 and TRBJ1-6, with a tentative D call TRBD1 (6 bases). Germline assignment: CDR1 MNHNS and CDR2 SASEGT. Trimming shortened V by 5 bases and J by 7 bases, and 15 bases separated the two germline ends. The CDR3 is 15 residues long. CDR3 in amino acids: CASSTNRVSNSPLHF. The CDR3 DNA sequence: TGTGCCAGCAGTACTAACAGGGTATCGAATTCACCCCTCCACTTT.

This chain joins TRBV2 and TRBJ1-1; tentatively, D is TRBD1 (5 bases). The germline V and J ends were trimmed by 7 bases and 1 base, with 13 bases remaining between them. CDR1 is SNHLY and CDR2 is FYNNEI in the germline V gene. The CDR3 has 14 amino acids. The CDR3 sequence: CASTEVGENTEAFF. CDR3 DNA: TGTGCCAGCACCGAGGTAGGGGAGAACACTGAAGCTTTCTTT.

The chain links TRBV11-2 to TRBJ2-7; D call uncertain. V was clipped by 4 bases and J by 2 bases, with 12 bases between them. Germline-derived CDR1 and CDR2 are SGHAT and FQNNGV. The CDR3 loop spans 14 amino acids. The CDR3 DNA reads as TGTGCCAGCAGCTACACAGCCACCACCTACGAGCAGTACTTC. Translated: CASSYTATTYEQYF.